This T cell receptor (beta chain) was profiled in a study of naive and memory T cell subsets. Whole-study results and caveats: This RNA-based method may be sensitive to activation-related transcript changes.

The library had UMIs added by 3' ligation of an oligonucleotide to TCR cDNA. Input was about 1 to 1,100 ng of DNase-treated total RNA without cell sorting. Ligated cDNA underwent four rounds of PCR with nested alpha and beta constant region primers and SP2. Alpha and beta constant region primers primed reverse transcription for blood and skin samples. TCRdb processed the 5' RACE reads anew with MiXCR; each CDR3 protein has one entry. The profile covers approximately 52,000 distinct CDR3 sequences, with over 3.5% appearing a single time and around 0.88% taken by the ten largest. There are a few counts of this clonotype. Its antigen is not identified. The sequence came from a female donor in good health.

The CDR3 loop is CASDQATGTGELFF. The CDR3 coding sequence is TGTGCCAGTGATCAGGCCACAGGCACCGGGGAGCTGTTTTTT. The chain links TRBV3-1 to TRBJ2-2; TRBD1 is a possible D gene (5 bases). The CDR3 has 14 amino acids. Germline V gene sequence: CDR1 LGHDT, CDR2 YNNKEL (reference sequence). The V end was cut by 9 bases, the J end by 4 bases, with 15 bases between.